Below, 6 T cell receptor beta chains from the same sample are listed, as sequenced in a study of OX40 agonist ivuxolimab in advanced cancers. The library came from the immunoSEQ multiplex PCR assay. This immuneACCESS table, as held by TCRdb, lists in-frame sequences with V and J called but not all clones. Of the missing ones, under half trace to an unresolved V gene in checked studies; the others have no known cause. The table for this sample lists some 70,000 clones; about nine tenths of them were counted only once. The ten largest clones represent around 8.2% of the sample. The specimen was CD4+ or CD8+ T cells sorted from blood, collected in a trial of the OX40 agonist ivuxolimab. Receptors originate from an adult with an advanced solid tumor such as melanoma, head and neck, liver or kidney cancer.

This clone was counted a single time. This chain uses TRBV19 with TRBJ2-2; D is possibly TRBD1 (6 bases). Germline lookup yields CDR1 LNHDA and CDR2 SQIVND (reference sequence). This CDR3 has 15 amino acids. Trimming cost V 5 bases and J 5 bases, with 15 bases left between them. CDR3 residues: CASSSQTRGTGELFF. The CDR3 nucleotides are TGTGCCAGTAGTTCGCAAACCAGGGGAACCGGGGAGCTGTTTTTT.

The genes are TRBV10-3 and TRBJ1-5, with no clear D. The CDR3 is 14 residues long. V was cut by 9 bases and J by 0 bases, with 12 bases left in between. CDR1 is ENHRY and CDR2 is SYGVKD in the germline V gene. This CDR3 is CAISPGDSNQPQHF. The CDR3 coding sequence is TGTGCCATTTCTCCCGGGGATAGCAATCAGCCCCAGCATTTT.

This chain connects TRBV28 to TRBJ2-7; D is undetermined. Trimming removed 1 base from V and 2 bases from J, with 6 bases in between. Germline values: CDR1 MDHEN, CDR2 SYDVKM. CDR3 length equals 13 residues. Here the CDR3 DNA reads TGTGCCAGCAGTTTATTGGCCCCCTACGAGCAGTACTTC. Translating it yields CASSLLAPYEQYF. Full variable domain (rest looked up from reference TRBV28 and TRBJ2-7): DVKVTQSSRYLVKRTGEKVFLECVQDMDHENMFWYRQDPGLGLRLIYFSYDVKMKEKGDIPEGYSVSREKKERFSLILESASTNQTSMYLCASSLLAPYEQYFGPGTRLTVT.

The chain links TRBV11-3 to TRBJ2-1, with TRBD1 identical over 8 bases. Germline V gene lookup returns CDR1 SGHNT and CDR2 YENEEA. The V and J ends lost 5 bases and 3 bases, in that order; junction bases with no gene match: 6. The CDR3 sequence is 15 residues long. The chain's CDR3 is CASSLQGVGYNEQFF. DNA for the CDR3: TGTGCCAGCAGCCTACAGGGGGTCGGCTACAATGAGCAGTTCTTC.

The chain is built from TRBV10-3 and TRBJ1-5, with 7 nucleotides matching TRBD1. Germline V gene sequence: CDR1 ENHRY, CDR2 SYGVKD. V dropped 10 bases and J dropped 5; count of bases not matched to a gene: 8. This CDR3 comprises 13 residues. This chain's CDR3 is CASAGQADQPQHF. CDR3 coding DNA: TGTGCCAGCGCTGGACAGGCGGATCAGCCCCAGCATTTT.

The rearrangement links TRBV5-1 to TRBJ2-1, with 13 bases fitting TRBD2. Germline-derived CDR1 and CDR2 are SGHRS and YFSETQ. The length of the CDR3 is 15 residues. The ends lost 6 bases at V and 9 bases at J; junction bases unmatched: 9. The CDR3 region has the DNA TGCGCCAGCACCCAAGGGACTAGCGGGGTGGGTGAGCAGTTCTTC. Translated, it gives CASTQGTSGVGEQFF.